One and the same sample provided the 15 T cell receptor beta chains below, sequenced in a study of post-analysis software for immune sequencing data. Tagging with unique molecular identifiers was a feature of the TCR beta cDNA libraries. TCRdb re-called the PCR reads through MiXCR, storing one row per CDR3 protein. The data show approximately 730,000 distinct CDR3 sequences, 46% seen once. Regarding the study as a whole: The five TRBV segments detected at higher frequency in patients than in controls included TRBV5-6, TRBV5-1 and TRBV20-1.

Antigen specificity for these receptors is unknown. Sequencing used blood. The receptors derive from a girl between 10 and 17 years old with multiple sclerosis.

The CDR3 nucleotides are TGTGCCAGCAGCGAACTAGCGGGAGGAACCAATGAGCAGTTCTTC. Encoded protein: CASSELAGGTNEQFF. V is TRBV9 and J is TRBJ2-1; 12 bases line up with TRBD2. This CDR3 is 15 amino acids long. CDR1 is SGDLS, CDR2 YYNGEE, per germline. V lost 3 bases to trimming and J lost 6 bases; unmatched junction nucleotides: 4.

The chain combines TRBV3-1 with TRBJ1-4; TRBD1 might be the D (6 bases). CDR3 length: 16 residues. V was pared by 3 bases and J by 8 bases, with 19 bases between. Per the germline V gene, CDR1 is LGHDT and CDR2 is YNNKEL (reference sequence). The chain's CDR3 is CASSHSQGRGGEKLFF. For the CDR3, the DNA is TGTGCCAGCAGCCATTCTCAAGGCAGGGGTGGAGAAAAACTGTTTTTT.

CDR3 nucleotides: TGTGCCAGCAGTTTGCCAGGGGTCTACGAGCAGTACTTC. Its translation: CASSLPGVYEQYF. The chain has TRBV12-3 or TRBV12-4 and TRBJ2-7; tentatively, D is TRBD1 (6 bases). V was trimmed by 3 bases and J by 3 bases, leaving 9 bases between them. The CDR3 spans 13 residues.

This sequence joins TRBV7-9 and TRBJ2-5; D is unclear. The DNA end favors TRBJ2-7, so the J call may be wrong. CDR3 size: 12 residues. The germline gives CDR1 SEHNR, CDR2 FQNEAQ (reference sequence). The CDR3 reads CASSLSCYEQYF. The CDR3 DNA follows: TGTGCCAGCAGCTTAAGCTGCTACGAGCAGTACTTC.

CDR3 sequence (DNA): TGTGCCAGCAGTGAATTTTCAGGGGAGCAGTTCTTC. It encodes CASSEFSGEQFF. The chain is built from TRBV6-1 and TRBJ2-1; maybe TRBD1 (5 bases). Trimming removed 2 bases at V and 10 bases at J, with 9 bases between. The CDR3 is 12 amino acids. Germline CDR1 is MNHNS and CDR2 is SASEGT.

This clonotype has only a few counts. The chain joins TRBV7-8 to TRBJ1-1; TRBD1 aligns across 9 bases. The CDR3 loop spans 14 amino acids. With V trimmed by 4 bases and J by 4 bases, 4 bases remained unmatched. Germline assignment: CDR1 SGHVS and CDR2 FQNEAQ. The CDR3 is CASSWTGEATEAFF. CDR3 DNA: TGTGCCAGCAGCTGGACAGGGGAGGCCACTGAAGCTTTCTTT. The full variable domain, its missing parts supplied by reference TRBV7-8 and TRBJ1-1, is GAGVSQSPRYKVAKRGQDVALRCDPISGHVSLFWYQQALGQGPEFLTYFQNEAQLDKSGLPSDRFFAERPEGSVSTLKIQRTQQEDSAVYLCASSWTGEATEAFFGQGTRLTVV.

The chain is built from TRBV7-8 and TRBJ2-7, with 8 bases lining up with TRBD2. CDR1 SGHVS and CDR2 FQNEAQ come from the germline V gene. V dropped 5 bases and J dropped 9; count of bases not matched to a gene: 15. The CDR3 spans 15 residues. The CDR3 sequence is CASSSGTGGGTGQYF. CDR3 bases: TGTGCCAGCAGCAGCGGTACGGGAGGGGGTACGGGGCAGTACTTC. Filled out from reference TRBV7-8 and TRBJ2-7, the complete variable domain reads GAGVSQSPRYKVAKRGQDVALRCDPISGHVSLFWYQQALGQGPEFLTYFQNEAQLDKSGLPSDRFFAERPEGSVSTLKIQRTQQEDSAVYLCASSSGTGGGTGQYFGPGTRLTVT.

This clonotype was detected only a few times. The rearrangement links TRBV4-1 to TRBJ2-7; D is perhaps TRBD2 (6 bases). Trimming cost V 1 base and J 4 bases, with 11 bases left between them. Germline V gives CDR1 MGHRA, CDR2 YSYEKL. The CDR3 sequence is 14 residues long. CDR3 nucleotides: TGCGCCAGCAGCCAAGCGGGAGACGGATACGAGCAGTACTTC. Amino acids: CASSQAGDGYEQYF.

The chain carries TRBV18 and TRBJ2-5; TRBD2 is a possible D gene (6 bases). Germline CDR1 and CDR2: KGHSH and LQKENI. Trimming pared 10 bases from V and 2 bases from J, leaving 17 bases between. The CDR3 runs 14 residues. The CDR3 sequence is CATGEVGRQETQYF. CDR3 coding DNA: TGTGCCACGGGGGAAGTGGGAAGGCAAGAGACCCAGTACTTC.

Of note for this clonotype: A read error may account for a junction end that differs from germline. This chain connects TRBV27 to TRBJ2-4, with D possibly matching TRBD2 (6 bases). There are 14 residues in the CDR3. Germline assignment: CDR1 MNHEY and CDR2 SMNVEV (reference sequence). In DNA, the CDR3 is TGTGCCAGCAGTTCGGGAGTAGCCAAAAACATGCAGTACTTC. It specifies CASSSGVAKNMQYF.

The rearrangement joins TRBV7-2 to TRBJ2-1; 12 bases fit TRBD2. V gave up 4 bases and J gave up 7 bases; unmatched junction bases: 8. Germline assignment: CDR1 SGHTA and CDR2 FQGNSA. The CDR3 has 16 residues. In DNA form, the CDR3 reads TGTGCCAGCAGCTCTTACCTAGCGGGAGGGTCTAATGAGCAGTTCTTC. Its translation: CASSSYLAGGSNEQFF.

The V and J genes are TRBV30 and TRBJ2-1, with D uncertain. Germline values: CDR1 GTSNPN, CDR2 SVGIG (reference sequence). V lost 0 bases and J lost 8, with 5 bases in between. The CDR3 has 11 amino acids. The CDR3 sequence is CAWSVGDEQFF. The CDR3 nucleotides read TGTGCCTGGAGTGTTGGAGATGAGCAGTTCTTC.

This clonotype has a handful of counts. The gene calls are TRBV15 and TRBJ2-5, with D uncertain. Germline CDR1 LNHNV, CDR2 YYDKDF (reference sequence). CDR3 length equals 12 residues. V was pared by 4 bases and J by 1 base, with 4 bases between. CDR3 nucleotide sequence: TGTGCCACCAGCACGCTCCAAGAGACCCAGTACTTC. Residues: CATSTLQETQYF.

The chain recombines TRBV4-2 with TRBJ1-1, with no clear D. This CDR3 contains 13 residues. Germline V gene sequence: CDR1 LGHNA, CDR2 YNFKEQ. Trimming took off 2 bases at V and 6 bases at J, with 10 bases between the two ends. The CDR3 bases are TGTGCCAGCAGCCAAACGACTTGGGCTGAAGCTTTCTTT. It yields the protein CASSQTTWAEAFF.

As regards this clonotype: A read error may explain this, as a much larger clone is one base away. The chain employs TRBV18 and TRBJ2-6; D gene ambiguous. Germline assignment: CDR1 KGHSH and CDR2 LQKENI. The germline V and J ends were trimmed by 2 bases and 0 bases, with 8 bases remaining between them. CDR3 length: 16 residues. The CDR3 reads CASSPARGSGANVLTF. In DNA, the CDR3 is TGTGCCAGCTCACCAGCGAGAGGCTCTGGGGCCAACGTCCTGACTTTC.